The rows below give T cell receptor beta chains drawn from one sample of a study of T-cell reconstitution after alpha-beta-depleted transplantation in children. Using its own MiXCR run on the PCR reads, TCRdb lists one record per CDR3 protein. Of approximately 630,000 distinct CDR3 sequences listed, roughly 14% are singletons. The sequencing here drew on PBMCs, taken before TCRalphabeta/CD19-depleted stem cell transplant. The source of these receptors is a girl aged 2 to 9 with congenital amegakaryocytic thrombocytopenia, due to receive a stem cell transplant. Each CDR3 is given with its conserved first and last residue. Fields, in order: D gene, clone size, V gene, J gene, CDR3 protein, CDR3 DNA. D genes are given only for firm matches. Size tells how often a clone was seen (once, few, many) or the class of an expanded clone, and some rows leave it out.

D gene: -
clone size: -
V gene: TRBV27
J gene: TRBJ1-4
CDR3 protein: CASSSTGTGNEKLFF
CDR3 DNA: TGTGCCAGCAGTTCCACCGGGACGGGGAATGAAAAACTGTTTTTT

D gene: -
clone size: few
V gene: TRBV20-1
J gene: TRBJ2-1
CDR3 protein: CSAQTGGHPYNEQFF
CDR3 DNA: TGCAGTGCTCAGACGGGTGGCCACCCCTACAATGAGCAGTTCTTC

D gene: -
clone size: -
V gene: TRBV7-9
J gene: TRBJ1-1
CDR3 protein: CASSLGFTGFDTEAFF
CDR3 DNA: TGTGCCAGCAGCTTAGGGTTTACGGGTTTCGACACTGAAGCTTTCTTT

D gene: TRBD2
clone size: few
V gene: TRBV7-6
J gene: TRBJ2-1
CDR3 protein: CASSTLGLAGGFEQFF
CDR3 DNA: TGTGCCAGCAGCACCTTGGGACTAGCGGGAGGATTTGAGCAGTTCTTC

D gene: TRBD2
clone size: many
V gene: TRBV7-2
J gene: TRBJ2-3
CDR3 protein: CASSPPSGRWDTQYF
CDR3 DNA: TGTGCCAGCAGCCCCCCTAGCGGGCGTTGGGATACGCAGTATTTT

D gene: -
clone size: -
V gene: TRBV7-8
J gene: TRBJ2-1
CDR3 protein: CASSFLLGAVGGRVNEQFF
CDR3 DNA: TGTGCCAGCAGCTTCTTGCTCGGGGCTGTTGGAGGTCGGGTTAATGAGCAGTTCTTC

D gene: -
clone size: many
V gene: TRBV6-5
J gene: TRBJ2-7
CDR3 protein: CASSYLGRIYEQYF
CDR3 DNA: TGTGCCAGCAGTTACCTCGGACGGATCTACGAGCAGTACTTC

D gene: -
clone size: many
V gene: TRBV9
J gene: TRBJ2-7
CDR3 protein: CASSVEGSGEQYF
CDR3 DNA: TGTGCCAGCAGCGTAGAAGGGTCGGGCGAGCAGTACTTC

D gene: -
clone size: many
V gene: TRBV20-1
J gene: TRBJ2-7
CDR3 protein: CSASRGTPYEQYF
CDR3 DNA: TGCAGTGCTAGTCGGGGGACACCCTACGAGCAGTACTTC

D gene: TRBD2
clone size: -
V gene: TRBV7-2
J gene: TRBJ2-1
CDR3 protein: CASSFDSGSWNEQFF
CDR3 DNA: TGTGCCAGCAGCTTTGATAGCGGGAGTTGGAATGAGCAGTTCTTC